Below are 18 T cell receptor beta chains sequenced from a single sample in a study of blood T cells in healthy people across ages. A second about 7 to 12 cycle PCR used barcoded and J-beta primers. TCRdb redid the calling of the 5' RACE reads with MiXCR, one entry per CDR3 protein. The sample has approximately 1,700,000 distinct CDR3 sequences; about two fifths are singletons. The sample was blood. These receptors were collected from a human donor in good health.

A single count supports this clonotype. The gene calls are TRBV18 and TRBJ2-3; TRBD1 is a possible D gene (5 bases). This CDR3 has 15 residues. Germline V CDR1 and CDR2: KGHSH, LQKENI. V lost 4 bases and J lost 1, with 12 bases in between. The CDR3 DNA is TGTGCCAGCTCACGTCAGGGCGTGGGCACAGATACGCAGTATTTT. It yields the protein CASSRQGVGTDTQYF.

This clonotype was counted only a few times. The gene calls are TRBV7-2 and TRBJ2-1; possible D gene TRBD2, 5 bases. The V end was cut by 5 bases, the J end by 6 bases, with 23 bases between. The CDR3 has 17 residues. CDR1 is SGHTA, CDR2 FQGNSA, per germline. DNA for the CDR3: TGTGCCAGCAGCCAAAGCAACGGACTGTGGACCGGCAATGAGCAGTTCTTC. This codes for CASSQSNGLWTGNEQFF.

The chain recombines TRBV7-2 with TRBJ1-2; 12 nucleotides align to TRBD1. With 5 bases clipped from V and 9 bases from J, the junction kept 19 bases outside the gene matches. CDR1 and CDR2 from the germline V gene are SGHTA and FQGNSA. CDR3 length: 18 amino acids. CDR3 bases: TGTGCCAGCAGCCCCAAACCGGGACAGGGGGCTCTCGTCAGTCGCTACACCTTC. Its translation: CASSPKPGQGALVSRYTF.

This clonotype has only a few counts. This sequence joins TRBV2 and TRBJ1-2; D gene uncertain. Germline V gene data show CDR1 as SNHLY and CDR2 as FYNNEI. V lost 6 bases and J lost 5, with 7 bases in between. CDR3 length: 11 amino acids. This chain's CDR3 is CASRHEYGYTF. The CDR3 region has the DNA TGTGCCAGCAGGCATGAGTATGGCTACACCTTC.

The chain recombines TRBV5-6 with TRBJ1-2; D remains unclear. CDR3 length: 14 amino acids. V was clipped by 0 bases and J by 1 base, with 7 bases between them. Looked up from germline, CDR1 is SGHDT and CDR2 is YYEEEE. The CDR3 here is CASSLARVNYGYTF. In DNA form, the CDR3 reads TGTGCCAGCAGCTTGGCGAGAGTTAACTATGGCTACACCTTC.

This rearrangement joins TRBV6-2 or TRBV6-3 to TRBJ1-1; TRBD1 aligns across 9 bases. CDR3 length: 14 amino acids. V trimming: 7 bases; J trimming: 0 bases; junction bases outside the gene matches: 3. The germline V gene encodes CDR1 MNHEY and CDR2 SVGEGT. The CDR3 protein is CASKDRGMNTEAFF. In DNA form, the CDR3 reads TGTGCCAGCAAAGACAGGGGGATGAACACTGAAGCTTTCTTT.

This clonotype was counted a few times. The chain uses TRBV20-1 and TRBJ2-3; TRBD2 might be the D (5 bases). The V end lost 1 base, the J end lost 11 bases, and 10 bases lay between the germline ends. CDR1 and CDR2 from the germline V gene are DFQATT and SNEGSKA (reference sequence). The CDR3 length is 11 residues. The CDR3 bases are TGCAGTGCTAGAGGAACCACTAGGCAGTATTTT. This encodes CSARGTTRQYF.

The CDR3 sequence: CATGFGETQYF. The CDR3 nucleotides are TGTGCCACTGGGTTCGGGGAGACCCAGTACTTC. V gene TRBV24-1 combines with J gene TRBJ2-5; D gene unclear. Germline V lookup: CDR1 KGHDR, CDR2 SFDVKD. The CDR3 has 11 residues. The ends were cut back, 10 bases at V and 5 bases at J, with 10 bases in the middle.

This clonotype was detected a few times. This chain links TRBV9 with TRBJ2-7; 7 nucleotides align to TRBD1. V lost 4 bases, J lost 5 bases, and 9 bases stayed unmatched. The germline gives CDR1 SGDLS, CDR2 YYNGEE. This CDR3 comprises 14 residues. In DNA form, the CDR3 reads TGTGCCAGCAGCCACGACAGGGAATCCGACGAGCAGTACTTC. Translation gives CASSHDRESDEQYF.

This clonotype was counted between two and nine times. This chain connects TRBV28 to TRBJ2-3, with D maybe TRBD1 (5 bases). Germline CDR1 reads MDHEN; CDR2 reads SYDVKM. V lost 0 bases to trimming and J lost 1 base, with 11 bases between them. The CDR3 has 16 residues. The CDR3, as DNA: TGTGCCAGCAGTTTATGGGGGAAAGGGGGCACAGATACGCAGTATTTT. Protein sequence: CASSLWGKGGTDTQYF.

The chain employs TRBV20-1 and TRBJ2-3; the D gene is possibly TRBD2 (5 bases). The CDR3 spans 13 residues. The germline V gene encodes CDR1 DFQATT and CDR2 SNEGSKA (reference sequence). V shed 8 bases and J shed 1 base, with 13 bases lying between them. In DNA, the CDR3 is TGCAGTATCCTGGACTCTCGCACAGATACGCAGTATTTT. As protein: CSILDSRTDTQYF.

The chain joins TRBV12-3 or TRBV12-4 to TRBJ2-7; TRBD2 agrees at 8 bases. This CDR3 spans 15 amino acids. Trimming at V came to 3 bases and at J to 5 bases, leaving 9 bases not matched to a gene. The CDR3 sequence is CASSLLAAGGNEQYF. DNA for the CDR3: TGTGCCAGCAGTTTGCTTGCGGCGGGGGGTAACGAGCAGTACTTC.

This chain connects TRBV5-1 to TRBJ1-2; D not certain. V gave up 0 bases and J gave up 5 bases, with 11 bases separating them. The CDR3 runs 14 residues. Germline CDR1 is SGHRS and CDR2 is YFSETQ. The CDR3 DNA reads TGCGCCAGCAGCTTGGAGGCGGTGACTTATGGCTACACCTTC. Translation: CASSLEAVTYGYTF.

This clonotype was recorded a few times. The chain couples TRBV29-1 to TRBJ1-2; no reliable D call. The V end lost 2 bases, the J end lost 8 bases, and 6 bases lay between the germline ends. Per germline, CDR1 SQVTM and CDR2 ANQGSEA. CDR3 length: 10 residues. The CDR3 region has the DNA TGCAGCGTTGAAATAGAGGGCTACACCTTC. Translation gives CSVEIEGYTF.

The CDR3 here is CASSQEVYMNTEAFF. As DNA, the CDR3 is TGCGCCAGCAGCCAAGAAGTGTACATGAACACTGAAGCTTTCTTT. The J gene is TRBJ1-1, the V gene TRBV4-3; D remains unclear. V was clipped by 0 bases and J by 0 bases, with 8 bases between them. The CDR3 has 15 residues. From germline, CDR1 is LGHNA and CDR2 YSLEER.

This clonotype has more than one count but fewer than ten. The J gene is TRBJ2-6, the V gene TRBV7-2, with D possibly TRBD2 on 7 matching bases. V dropped 5 bases and J dropped 0 bases, with 17 bases sitting between them. Germline V gene data show CDR1 as SGHTA and CDR2 as FQGNSA. The CDR3 is made up of 18 amino acids. The CDR3 DNA reads as TGTGCCAGCAGCAAAATGAGCGGGACACCCTCTGGGGCCAACGTCCTGACTTTC. This translates into CASSKMSGTPSGANVLTF.

The chain recombines TRBV25-1 with TRBJ2-7; 7 bases align to TRBD1. There are 17 residues in the CDR3. The germline CDR1 and CDR2 sequences are MGHDK and SYGVNS. After removal of 4 bases from V and 0 bases from J, the junction contained 12 bases not matched to a gene. The CDR3 DNA is TGTGCCAGCAGTGCGTTCGAAGGGGGCCTTAGCTCCTACGAGCAGTACTTC. Protein sequence: CASSAFEGGLSSYEQYF.

This chain uses TRBV5-6 with TRBJ2-1; TRBD1 aligns across 7 bases. The CDR3 consists of 12 residues. J was trimmed by 14 bases and V by 0 bases; bases with no gene match: 5. Looked up from germline, CDR1 is SGHDT and CDR2 is YYEEEE. DNA for the CDR3: TGTGCCAGCAGCTTGGGAAGGGGGCTGGAGTTCTTC. Protein product: CASSLGRGLEFF. The variable domain in full, completed from reference TRBV5-6 and TRBJ2-1, reads DAGVTQSPTHLIKTRGQQVTLRCSPKSGHDTVSWYQQALGQGPQFIFQYYEEEERQRGNFPDRFSGHQFPNYSSELNVNALLLGDSALYLCASSLGRGLEFFGPGTRLTVL.